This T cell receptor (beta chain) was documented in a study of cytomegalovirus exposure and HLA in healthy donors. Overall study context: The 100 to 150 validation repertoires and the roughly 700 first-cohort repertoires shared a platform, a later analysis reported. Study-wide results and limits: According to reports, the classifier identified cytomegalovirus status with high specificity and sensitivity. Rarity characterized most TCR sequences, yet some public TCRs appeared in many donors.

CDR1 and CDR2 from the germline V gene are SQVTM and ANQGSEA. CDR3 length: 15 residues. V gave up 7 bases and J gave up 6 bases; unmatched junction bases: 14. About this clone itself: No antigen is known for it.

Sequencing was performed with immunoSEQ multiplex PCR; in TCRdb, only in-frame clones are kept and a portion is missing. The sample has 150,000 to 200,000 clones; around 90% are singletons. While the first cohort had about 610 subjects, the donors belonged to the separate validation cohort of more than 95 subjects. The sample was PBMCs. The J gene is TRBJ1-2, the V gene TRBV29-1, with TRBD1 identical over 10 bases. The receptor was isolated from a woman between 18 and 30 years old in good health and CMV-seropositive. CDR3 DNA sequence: TGCAGCGCGAGGGAGGACAGGGGGTTCGGTAATGGCTACACCTTC. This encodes CSAREDRGFGNGYTF.